The 9 T cell receptor beta chains given below trace back to one sample, sequenced in a study of T cell responses to AZD1222 COVID-19 vaccine. Assay used: immunoSEQ multiplex PCR; TCRdb lists only in-frame clones, some missing. This table has roughly 91,000 clones, roughly 85% appearing once. Here the sequenced sample was peripheral blood, taken on day 0 of AZD1222 vaccination. The source is an adult in good health.

CDR3 sequence (DNA): TGTGCCAGCAGCTTTGGGGGGTACAACACTGAAGCTTTCTTT. It translates to CASSFGGYNTEAFF. The rearrangement links TRBV5-8 to TRBJ1-1; tentatively, D is TRBD1 (5 bases). The germline V gene encodes CDR1 SGHTS and CDR2 YDEGEE. The V end lost 2 bases, the J end lost 2 bases, and 10 bases lay between the germline ends. CDR3 length: 14 residues.

The CDR3 sequence is CASRHRQNTGELFF. In DNA, the CDR3 is TGTGCCAGTAGGCACCGCCAGAACACCGGGGAGCTGTTTTTT. The rearrangement uses TRBV19 and TRBJ2-2; D gene ambiguous. Trimming pared 6 bases from V and 1 base from J, leaving 9 bases between. The CDR3 is 14 residues long. Germline CDR1 and CDR2: LNHDA and SQIVND (reference sequence).

The chain carries TRBV7-3 and TRBJ2-3, with 7 bases aligning to TRBD1. This CDR3 has 16 amino acids. Germline trimming cut 5 bases from V and 0 bases from J; bases unmatched to any gene: 8. Germline lookup yields CDR1 SGHTA and CDR2 FQGTGA. CDR3 in amino acids: CASSPGQVFSTDTQYF. The CDR3 DNA reads TGTGCCAGCAGCCCCGGACAGGTTTTTAGCACAGATACGCAGTATTTT.

This clone is a singleton in its sample. The rearrangement joins TRBV12-3 or TRBV12-4 to TRBJ1-1; D is unresolved. The germline V and J ends were trimmed by 3 bases and 5 bases, with 10 bases remaining between them. The CDR3 runs to 13 residues. The chain's CDR3 is CASSLSGGTEAFF. DNA for the CDR3: TGTGCCAGCAGTTTGTCAGGTGGGACTGAAGCTTTCTTT.

The chain has TRBV6-7 and TRBJ1-1; perhaps TRBD1 as D (6 bases). TRBV6-7 is marked as an open reading frame, function uncertain. Trimming pared 7 bases from V and 1 base from J, leaving 16 bases between. The CDR3 totals 15 residues. The CDR3 DNA is TGTGCCAGCAAGCTGGGGGCAGGCAGGAACACTGAAGCTTTCTTT. Translation: CASKLGAGRNTEAFF.

The chain couples TRBV2 to TRBJ1-2; TRBD1 aligns across 10 bases. The ends lost 8 bases at V and 13 bases at J; junction bases unmatched: 7. The CDR3 extends over 11 amino acids. Germline CDR1 and CDR2: SNHLY and FYNNEI. CDR3 protein: CASSGQGTSTF. CDR3 bases: TGTGCCAGCTCGGGACAGGGGACTAGCACCTTC.

V gene TRBV7-3 combines with J gene TRBJ2-2; D tentatively reads TRBD1 or TRBD2 (6 bases each). The CDR3 covers 18 residues. The germline V gene encodes CDR1 SGHTA and CDR2 FQGTGA. The V and J ends lost 5 bases and 3 bases respectively, with 22 bases between them. The CDR3 coding sequence is TGTGCCAGCAGCGTAGCGGCAGGGGCAGGGTTCGACACCGGGGAGCTGTTTTTT. Protein product: CASSVAAGAGFDTGELFF.

The chain couples TRBV30 to TRBJ1-2, with unresolved D. Deletions cut 4 bases from V and 2 bases from J, with 11 bases between. The CDR3 has 13 amino acids. Germline-derived CDR1 and CDR2 are GTSNPN and SVGIG (reference sequence). CDR3 in amino acids: CAWKTDFNYGYTF. CDR3 bases: TGTGCCTGGAAGACTGACTTCAACTATGGCTACACCTTC.

V usage is TRBV19 and J usage is TRBJ2-5; maybe TRBD2 (5 bases). This CDR3 contains 17 residues. Trimming left V 3 bases short and J 5 bases short, with 22 bases between. Germline V CDR1 and CDR2: LNHDA, SQIVND (reference sequence). CDR3 coding DNA: TGTGCCAGTAGTATTTTTTTTTCGGAGGTAGCTCATGAGACCCAGTACTTC. Its translation: CASSIFFSEVAHETQYF.